The entry below gives a single T cell receptor (beta chain) sequence along with its context. PCR was performed a second time for roughly 7 to 11 cycles using a sample-barcoded 5' primer and a J-beta primer mix. Each CDR3 protein is one row after TCRdb ran MiXCR on the 5' RACE reads. In the table there are about 670,000 distinct CDR3 sequences, approximately 40% of which are singletons. Trimming pared 5 bases from V and 1 base from J, leaving 16 bases between. Germline lookup yields CDR1 SGHTA and CDR2 FQGNSA. The CDR3 is 16 amino acids. This sample was included in a study of blood T cells in healthy people across ages. Each individual donor underwent a draw of 8 to 10 milliliters of peripheral blood. Total RNA, at least 6 micrograms per sample, was extracted from PBMCs.

The rearrangement uses TRBV7-2 and TRBJ2-3; D perhaps matches TRBD2 (6 bases). The clonotype was recovered from a man older than 75 in good health. The source material was blood. The CDR3 DNA is TGTGCCAGCAGCCTTGGGGGTAGCGGCCGCACAGATACGCAGTATTTT. Translation gives CASSLGGSGRTDTQYF.